This TCR beta chain was captured by sequencing in a study of T cells after yellow fever vaccination. Study background: The SMART-Seq v4 Ultra Low Input method served to prepare the low-cell-number fractions. Notes on the study in general: Clones from primary vaccination mostly reappeared after the booster (around 97% CD4, over 85% CD8).

The CDR3 sequence is 14 residues long. V dropped 6 bases and J dropped 2 bases, with 10 bases sitting between them. CDR1 and CDR2 (germline): MNHEY, SMNVEV (reference sequence). TCRdb re-derived calls from the 5' RACE reads in MiXCR, one entry per CDR3 protein. The sample yields 300,000 to 350,000 distinct CDR3 sequences, 3% to 4.5% seen once. This clonotype was seen a few times. Antigen unknown. This TCR was sampled from a man in his late teens or twenties who received the YFV17D yellow fever vaccine. The sequencing here drew on PBMCs, taken 5 days after the yellow fever booster vaccination. The chain employs TRBV27 and TRBJ2-2, with D hard to call. Here the CDR3 reads CASSRPENTGELFF. The CDR3 nucleotides are TGTGCCAGCAGCCGGCCGGAAAACACCGGGGAGCTGTTTTTT.